One sample yielded the 31 T cell receptor beta chains listed below, sequenced in a study of blood T cell repertoires in COVID-19. Clones were sequenced by immunoSEQ multiplex PCR, and TCRdb holds only the in-frame ones, with some missing. The table records about 300,000 clones, more than 70% of them present only once. The sample consisted of peripheral blood. Receptors were obtained from a young woman who had recovered from COVID-19.

The chain combines TRBV27 with TRBJ2-1; maybe TRBD2 (5 bases). CDR1 is MNHEY, CDR2 SMNVEV, per germline (reference sequence). CDR3 size: 13 residues. V gave up 5 bases and J gave up 4 bases, with 9 bases separating them. The CDR3 region has the DNA TGTGCCAGCAGTGGACTGTTATACAATGAGCAGTTCTTC. Protein sequence: CASSGLLYNEQFF.

In DNA form, the CDR3 reads TGTGCCAGCAGCCCGGAATATCTCCAGGGTCACGAGCAGTACTTC. This sequence encodes CASSPEYLQGHEQYF. The gene calls are TRBV2 and TRBJ2-7; D perhaps matches TRBD1 (5 bases). Between the trimmed V and J ends, which lost 6 bases and 5 bases, there was a span of 20 bases. The germline CDR1 and CDR2 sequences are SNHLY and FYNNEI. This CDR3 has 15 amino acids.

The chain couples TRBV11-2 to TRBJ1-1; D remains unclear. V was clipped by 4 bases and J by 1 base, with 10 bases between them. The CDR3 is 14 amino acids. Per the germline V gene, CDR1 is SGHAT and CDR2 is FQNNGV. The CDR3 spells CASSWSRGNTEAFF. The DNA for the CDR3 is TGTGCCAGCAGCTGGAGTCGGGGGAACACTGAAGCTTTCTTT.

The CDR3 protein is CAISENSNSGNTIYF. CDR3 DNA sequence: TGTGCCATCAGTGAGAACTCCAACTCTGGAAACACCATATATTTT. This rearrangement joins TRBV10-3 to TRBJ1-3; D call uncertain. The CDR3 contains 15 residues. The V and J ends lost 2 bases and 0 bases respectively, with 8 bases between them. The germline gives CDR1 ENHRY, CDR2 SYGVKD.

A single count supports this clone. The chain recombines TRBV7-9 with TRBJ2-3, with D uncertain. CDR1 and CDR2 (germline): SEHNR, FQNEAQ (reference sequence). V dropped 6 bases and J dropped 5 bases, with 9 bases sitting between them. CDR3 length equals 12 residues. CDR3 sequence (DNA): TGTGCCAGCAGTCCTCTTTTAGATACGCAGTATTTT. This translates into CASSPLLDTQYF.

The CDR3 region has the DNA TGCAGCGTTGTATTGGGGGGAGCTGGGGCCAACGTCCTGACTTTC. Amino acids: CSVVLGGAGANVLTF. The chain employs TRBV29-1 and TRBJ2-6; TRBD2 is a possible D gene (6 bases). CDR1 is SQVTM, CDR2 ANQGSEA, per germline. Trimming stripped 4 bases from V and 2 bases from J, with 12 bases between. This CDR3 contains 15 residues. The variable domain in full, completed from reference TRBV29-1 and TRBJ2-6, reads SAVISQKPSRDICQRGTSLTIQCQVDSQVTMMFWYRQQPGQSLTLIATANQGSEATYESGFVIDKFPISRPNLTFSTLTVSNMSPEDSSIYLCSVVLGGAGANVLTFGAGSRLTVL.

The chain couples TRBV5-4 to TRBJ2-1; a weak D match, TRBD2 (6 bases). V dropped 4 bases and J dropped 5 bases, with 13 bases sitting between them. The CDR3 consists of 14 residues. Looked up from germline, CDR1 is SGHNT and CDR2 is YYREEE (reference sequence). CDR3 sequence: CASSLGGRDNEQFF. CDR3 coding DNA: TGTGCCAGCAGCCTCGGGGGTCGGGACAATGAGCAGTTCTTC.

This clone has a single count. The rearrangement uses TRBV7-9 and TRBJ2-7; 8 nucleotides agree with TRBD1. V dropped 2 bases and J dropped 6; count of bases not matched to a gene: 6. Per germline, CDR1 SEHNR and CDR2 FQNEAQ (reference sequence). There are 14 residues in the CDR3. The DNA of the CDR3 is TGTGCCAGCAGCTTACAGGGGGCGACGGGCGAGCAGTACTTC. Its translation: CASSLQGATGEQYF.

The V gene is TRBV9, the J gene TRBJ2-2; D possibly corresponds to TRBD1 (5 bases). Germline V gene data show CDR1 as SGDLS and CDR2 as YYNGEE. Trimming removed 2 bases from V and 2 bases from J, with 10 bases in between. The CDR3 contains 15 residues. CDR3 loop: CASSVARVNTGELFF. CDR3 bases: TGTGCCAGCAGCGTCGCCAGGGTCAACACCGGGGAGCTGTTTTTT.

The chain links TRBV7-2 to TRBJ1-2, with D possibly being TRBD1 (6 bases). This CDR3 has 15 residues. The germline gives CDR1 SGHTA, CDR2 FQGNSA. V lost 4 bases to trimming and J lost 4 bases, with 16 bases between them. The CDR3 protein is CASSYIRTGTYGYTF. CDR3 DNA sequence: TGTGCCAGCAGCTATATCCGTACAGGGACCTATGGCTACACCTTC.

The sample holds one count of this clone. The same CDR3 can be traced to other DNA sequences in this sample. This chain connects TRBV5-1 to TRBJ1-1; perhaps TRBD1 as D (5 bases). CDR3 length: 13 residues. The V and J ends lost 4 bases and 2 bases respectively, with 9 bases between them. CDR1 is SGHRS and CDR2 is YFSETQ in the germline V gene. CDR3 sequence (DNA): TGCGCCAGCAGCCCACAGGTTAACACTGAAGCTTTCTTT. Protein product: CASSPQVNTEAFF.

The V gene is TRBV4-2, the J gene TRBJ2-7; D perhaps matches TRBD1 (9 bases). The CDR3 contains 19 residues. V lost 5 bases and J lost 0, with 26 bases in between. Germline V gene lookup returns CDR1 LGHNA and CDR2 YNFKEQ. The CDR3 is CASSSRDRVAGGTSYEQYF. The CDR3 DNA reads TGTGCCAGCAGCTCCCGGGACAGGGTTGCGGGGGGTACCTCCTACGAGCAGTACTTC.

V is TRBV4-1 and J is TRBJ1-4; no firm D call. Trimming stripped 0 bases from V and 8 bases from J, with 10 bases between. The CDR3 runs to 14 residues. Germline V gene lookup returns CDR1 MGHRA and CDR2 YSYEKL. CDR3 amino acids: CASSQDGRKEKLFF. The CDR3 region has the DNA TGCGCCAGCAGCCAAGACGGGAGGAAGGAAAAACTGTTTTTT.

Regarding this clone: The sample contains more than one DNA sequence encoding this CDR3. V and J are TRBV5-1 and TRBJ1-6; 7 bases are a match to TRBD1. There are 14 residues in the CDR3. Germline CDR1 is SGHRS and CDR2 is YFSETQ. The junction had 1 base not matched to a gene; V was cut back by 1 base and J by 6 bases. The CDR3 protein is CASSLSGGNSPLHF. In DNA, the CDR3 is TGCGCCAGCAGCTTGTCAGGGGGTAATTCACCCCTCCACTTT.

The chain joins TRBV28 to TRBJ2-4; tentatively, D is TRBD2 (6 bases). Germline V gene lookup returns CDR1 MDHEN and CDR2 SYDVKM. The V end lost 1 base, the J end lost 7 bases, and 14 bases lay between the germline ends. The CDR3 runs 15 residues. CDR3 DNA: TGTGCCAGCAGTTTATCCCCCGGGGGTTGGAACATTCAGTACTTC. It codes for CASSLSPGGWNIQYF.

This rearrangement joins TRBV28 to TRBJ2-1; 9 bases line up with TRBD2. The CDR3 runs 12 residues. Germline CDR1 and CDR2: MDHEN and SYDVKM. The CDR3 DNA sequence: TGTGCAACCCGGACTAGCGTAGATGAGCAGTTCTTC. Encoded protein: CATRTSVDEQFF.

The chain carries TRBV24-1 and TRBJ1-4; D unresolved. Per germline, CDR1 KGHDR and CDR2 SFDVKD. V was pared by 5 bases and J by 4 bases, with 7 bases between. The CDR3 has 13 residues. The CDR3 region has the DNA TGTGCCACCAGTGCCCACTATAATGAAAAACTGTTTTTT. Its translation is CATSAHYNEKLFF.

The chain joins TRBV24-1 to TRBJ2-5; 10 bases agree with TRBD1. The length of the CDR3 is 16 residues. In germline, CDR1 is KGHDR, CDR2 SFDVKD. V shed 0 bases, J shed 4 bases, and the junction held 4 bases outside the gene matches. The CDR3 region has the DNA TGTGCCACCAGTGATTTGCAAGGACAGGGGGGAGAGACCCAGTACTTC. Translating it yields CATSDLQGQGGETQYF.

This sequence joins TRBV28 and TRBJ2-7; D perhaps matches TRBD1 (5 bases). This CDR3 is built from 15 residues. V lost 7 bases, J lost 4 bases, and 20 bases lay in between. Germline lookup yields CDR1 MDHEN and CDR2 SYDVKM. The CDR3 is CASTTTGEPGYEQYF. The CDR3 DNA sequence: TGTGCCAGCACCACTACTGGGGAACCAGGGTACGAGCAGTACTTC.

The count of this clone is one. CDR3 sequence: CASSPSTSGGSYEQYF. The CDR3 bases are TGTGCCAGCAGCCCGTCGACTAGCGGGGGGTCCTACGAGCAGTACTTC. The J gene is TRBJ2-7, the V gene TRBV7-2; 13 bases line up with TRBD2. The V and J ends lost 5 bases and 1 base, in that order; junction bases with no gene match: 5. This CDR3 is 16 amino acids long. The germline gives CDR1 SGHTA, CDR2 FQGNSA.

The V gene is TRBV27, the J gene TRBJ2-7; 9 bases agree with TRBD2. The junction had 13 bases not matched to a gene; V was cut back by 2 bases and J by 2 bases. The CDR3 runs to 18 residues. Looked up from germline, CDR1 is MNHEY and CDR2 is SMNVEV (reference sequence). CDR3 residues: CASSLLAGNVLGAYEQYF. Written as DNA, the CDR3 is TGTGCCAGCAGTTTACTAGCGGGGAATGTATTGGGAGCCTACGAGCAGTACTTC.

With respect to this clone: The same CDR3 also results from other DNA sequences found in this sample. The chain is built from TRBV12-3 or TRBV12-4 and TRBJ2-7; no reliable D call. Trimming shortened V by 2 bases and J by 4 bases, and 6 bases separated the two germline ends. This CDR3 contains 12 residues. CDR3 loop: CASSLTRYEQYF. The DNA of the CDR3 is TGTGCCAGCAGTTTAACGAGATACGAGCAGTACTTC.

This sequence joins TRBV5-6 and TRBJ1-2, with D unresolved. The CDR3 has 13 residues. V was trimmed by 4 bases and J by 5 bases, leaving 12 bases between them. Germline CDR1 and CDR2: SGHDT and YYEEEE. CDR3 sequence (DNA): TGTGCCAGCAGCCCCCCCCACGGGTATGGCTACACCTTC. It is translated as CASSPPHGYGYTF.

The chain employs TRBV5-1 and TRBJ1-5; 10 bases agree with TRBD1. Trimming took 3 bases from V and 9 from J; bases not matched to a gene: 6. Germline V gene data show CDR1 as SGHRS and CDR2 as YFSETQ. CDR3 length equals 14 residues. The CDR3 DNA is TGCGCCAGCAGCTCCTGGACAGGGGGTGCGCCCCAGCATTTT. Its protein product is CASSSWTGGAPQHF.

The gene calls are TRBV5-1 and TRBJ2-5, with TRBD2 as a possible D gene (5 bases). CDR3 length: 14 amino acids. V lost 0 bases, J lost 3 bases, and 9 bases lay in between. The germline V gene has CDR1 SGHRS and CDR2 YFSETQ. CDR3 sequence: CASSLAGVEETQYF. CDR3 nucleotide sequence: TGCGCCAGCAGCTTGGCCGGGGTGGAAGAGACCCAGTACTTC.

The CDR3 DNA follows: TGTGCCAGCTCACCCGGGACAGTCTATAACTATGGCTACACCTTC. As protein: CASSPGTVYNYGYTF. The V gene is TRBV18, the J gene TRBJ1-2; TRBD1 matches at 7 bases. CDR1 and CDR2 from the germline V gene are KGHSH and LQKENI. Unmatched junction bases numbered 5, after V lost 3 bases and J lost 1 base. The CDR3 loop spans 15 amino acids.

The gene calls are TRBV19 and TRBJ2-1; TRBD2 is a possible D gene (7 bases). CDR1 is LNHDA, CDR2 SQIVND, per germline (reference sequence). CDR3 length: 18 residues. Trimming took 7 bases from V and 3 from J, leaving 25 bases between them. The CDR3 nucleotides read TGTGCCAGTACCCCGGGACCCTTGGCGGGGGCCTACTACAATGAGCAGTTCTTC. As protein: CASTPGPLAGAYYNEQFF.

The V call is TRBV25-1, the J call TRBJ2-2, with a possible D match to TRBD1 (5 bases). The CDR3 sequence is 16 residues long. Germline V CDR1 and CDR2: MGHDK, SYGVNS. Trimming cost V 1 base and J 1 base, with 10 bases left between them. CDR3 in amino acids: CASSELSGLNTGELFF. The CDR3 nucleotides are TGTGCCAGCAGTGAATTGTCAGGGTTGAACACCGGGGAGCTGTTTTTT. Looking up the rest from reference TRBV25-1 and TRBJ2-2 gives the full variable domain: EADIYQTPRYLVIGTGKKITLECSQTMGHDKMYWYQQDPGMELHLIHYSYGVNSTEKGDLSSESTVSRIRTEHFPLTLESARPSHTSQYLCASSELSGLNTGELFFGEGSRLTVL.

The chain combines TRBV28 with TRBJ2-5; 14 positions match TRBD2. Germline CDR1 is MDHEN and CDR2 is SYDVKM. V shed 6 bases, J shed 1 base, and the junction held 10 bases outside the gene matches. The CDR3 extends over 18 amino acids. CDR3 amino acids: CASRTGTSGGPTQETQYF. CDR3 nucleotides: TGTGCCAGCAGAACCGGGACTAGCGGGGGCCCGACCCAAGAGACCCAGTACTTC.

This chain joins TRBV13 and TRBJ1-4; no definite D call. V lost 6 bases to trimming and J lost 4 bases, with 15 bases between them. Germline lookup yields CDR1 PRHDT and CDR2 FYEKMQ (reference sequence). CDR3 length equals 15 residues. CDR3: CASSVSADYNEKLFF. The CDR3 DNA is TGTGCCAGCAGTGTGTCAGCAGACTATAATGAAAAACTGTTTTTT.

The V and J genes are TRBV6-6 and TRBJ1-2; 9 bases are a match to TRBD1. The CDR3 consists of 15 residues. CDR1 and CDR2 from the germline V gene are MNHNY and SVGAGI (reference sequence). Trimming at V came to 0 bases and at J to 8 bases, leaving 7 bases not matched to a gene. As DNA, the CDR3 is TGTGCCAGCAGTTACTCGAGAGACAGGGGGTTCGGCTACACCTTC. Amino acids: CASSYSRDRGFGYTF.